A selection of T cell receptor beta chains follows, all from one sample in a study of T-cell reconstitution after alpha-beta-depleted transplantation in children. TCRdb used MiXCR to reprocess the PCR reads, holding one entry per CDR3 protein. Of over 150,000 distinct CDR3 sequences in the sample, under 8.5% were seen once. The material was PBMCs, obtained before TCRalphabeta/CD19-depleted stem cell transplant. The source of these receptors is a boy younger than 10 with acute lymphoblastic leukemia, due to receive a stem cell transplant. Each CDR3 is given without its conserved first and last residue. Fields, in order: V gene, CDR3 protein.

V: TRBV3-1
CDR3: ASSRQRNSPLH

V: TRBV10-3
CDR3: AISDWTSGTDTQY

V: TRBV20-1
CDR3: SAGDSPSYEQY

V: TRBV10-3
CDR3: AIRNTSGSSEQY

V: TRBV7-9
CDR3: ASSLTPDRTEAF

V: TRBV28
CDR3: ASSFTRVPQH

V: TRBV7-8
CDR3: SSSLAAEGLRKVREQY

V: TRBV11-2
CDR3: ASSPRASTMSEQF

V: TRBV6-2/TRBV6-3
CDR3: ASSLTSRDEQF

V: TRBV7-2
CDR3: ASSLLAGGTTDTQY

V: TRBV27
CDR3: ASSLKQGYNEQF

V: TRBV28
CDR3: ASKGGEETQY

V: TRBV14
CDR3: ASSPRTGHGEQF

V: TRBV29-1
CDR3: SVEGVETAAGELF

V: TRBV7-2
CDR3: ASSRLAGEVGTDTQY

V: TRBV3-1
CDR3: ASSEARLAGSYEQY

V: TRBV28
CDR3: ASTQSSGTGPYEQY

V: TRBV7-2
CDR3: ASSLVPGRDYEQY

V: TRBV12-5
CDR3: ASGLSSGTYFNEQF

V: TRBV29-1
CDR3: SVGLAGGPGYNEQF

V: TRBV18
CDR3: ASSPPASGLPETDTQY

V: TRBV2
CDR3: ASSEGTVGNQPQH

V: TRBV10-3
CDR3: AIGRGTADTQY

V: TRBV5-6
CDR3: ASSFPGLAGSQETQY

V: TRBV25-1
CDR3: ASSEYASAYGANVLT

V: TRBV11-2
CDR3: ASSLPPGWREISYEQY

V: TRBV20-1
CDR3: SAKDETQY

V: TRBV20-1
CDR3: SASGPGGVNEKLF

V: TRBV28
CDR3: ASRGGGSGHNEQF

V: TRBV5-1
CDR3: ASSLRQTPNYNEQF

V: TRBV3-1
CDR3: ASSLGTVNEKLF

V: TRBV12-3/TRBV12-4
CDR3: ASSLLHNNEQF

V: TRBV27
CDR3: ASGIGEQY

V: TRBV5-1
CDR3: ASSRGQGEETQY

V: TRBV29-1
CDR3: SVGAGVSYEQY